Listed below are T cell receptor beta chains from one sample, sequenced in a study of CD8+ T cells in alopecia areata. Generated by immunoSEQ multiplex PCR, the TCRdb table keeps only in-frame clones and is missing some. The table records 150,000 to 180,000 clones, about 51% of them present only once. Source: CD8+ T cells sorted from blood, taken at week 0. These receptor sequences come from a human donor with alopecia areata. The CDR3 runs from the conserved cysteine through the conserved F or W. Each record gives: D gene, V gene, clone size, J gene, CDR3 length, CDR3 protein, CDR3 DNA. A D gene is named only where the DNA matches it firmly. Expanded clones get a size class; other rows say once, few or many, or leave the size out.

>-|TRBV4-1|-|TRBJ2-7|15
CASSQDAQATYEQYF
TGCGCCAGCAGCCAAGATGCCCAGGCAACCTACGAGCAGTACTTC
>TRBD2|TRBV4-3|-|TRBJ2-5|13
CASSQSSGETQYF
TGCGCCAGCAGCCAATCTAGCGGAGAGACCCAGTACTTC
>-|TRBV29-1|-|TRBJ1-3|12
CSVGLSGNTIYF
TGCAGCGTTGGCCTCTCTGGAAACACCATATATTTT
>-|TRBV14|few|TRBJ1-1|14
CASSQARENTEAFF
TGTGCCAGCAGCCAAGCAAGAGAGAACACTGAAGCTTTCTTT
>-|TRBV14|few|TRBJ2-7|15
CASSQTRTIPYEQYF
TGTGCCAGCAGCCAAACCCGGACTATCCCCTACGAGCAGTACTTC
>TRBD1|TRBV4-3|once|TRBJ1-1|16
CASSQKRGLLNTEAFF
TGCGCCAGCAGCCAAAAAAGGGGGCTCTTGAACACTGAAGCTTTCTTT
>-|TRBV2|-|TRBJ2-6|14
CASRGIAGANVLTF
TGTGCCAGCAGAGGGATAGCGGGGGCCAACGTCCTGACTTTC
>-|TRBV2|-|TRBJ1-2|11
CASTYNYGYTF
TGTGCCAGCACCTACAACTATGGCTACACCTTC
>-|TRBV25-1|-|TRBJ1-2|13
CASSEYAVSGYTF
TGTGCCAGCAGTGAATATGCGGTTTCTGGCTACACCTTC
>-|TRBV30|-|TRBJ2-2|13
CAWRSGYTGELFF
TGTGCCTGGAGAAGTGGTTACACCGGGGAGCTGTTTTTT
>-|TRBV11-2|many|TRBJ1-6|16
CASSPSGSSYNSPLHF
TGTGCCAGCAGCCCTTCGGGTAGCTCCTATAATTCACCCCTCCACTTT
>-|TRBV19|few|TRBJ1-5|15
CASSPGAYSNQPQHF
TGTGCCAGTAGCCCTGGGGCCTATAGCAATCAGCCCCAGCATTTT
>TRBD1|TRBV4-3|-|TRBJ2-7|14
CASSQGQGTYEQYF
TGCGCCAGCAGCCAGGGACAGGGAACCTACGAGCAGTACTTC
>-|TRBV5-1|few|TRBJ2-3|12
CASSSSTDTQYF
TGCGCCAGCAGCTCCAGCACAGATACGCAGTATTTT
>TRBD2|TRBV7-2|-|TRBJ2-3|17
CASSLAHTSGGTDTQYF
TGTGCCAGCAGCTTAGCCCACACTAGCGGGGGTACAGATACGCAGTATTTT
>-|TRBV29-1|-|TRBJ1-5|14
CSVLGEEQNQPQHF
TGCAGCGTCCTCGGGGAGGAACAAAATCAGCCCCAGCATTTT
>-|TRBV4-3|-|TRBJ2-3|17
CASSQEPIGPTTDTQYF
TGCGCCAGCAGCCAAGAACCCATAGGCCCAACCACAGATACGCAGTATTTT
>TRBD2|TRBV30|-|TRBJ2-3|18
CAWRTLTSGAIFTDTQYF
TGTGCCTGGAGGACGTTGACTAGCGGGGCCATCTTCACAGATACGCAGTATTTT
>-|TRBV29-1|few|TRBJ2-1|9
CSVGAEQFF
TGCAGCGTTGGGGCTGAGCAGTTCTTC
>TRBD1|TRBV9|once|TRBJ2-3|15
CASSPWTGDTDTQYF
TGTGCCAGCAGCCCTTGGACAGGAGACACAGATACGCAGTATTTT
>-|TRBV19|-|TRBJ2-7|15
CASSMGAGPDYEQYF
TGTGCCAGTAGTATGGGTGCGGGCCCGGACTACGAGCAGTACTTC
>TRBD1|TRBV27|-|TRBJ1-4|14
CASRRQGNNEKLFF
TGTGCCAGCAGGAGACAGGGGAATAATGAAAAACTGTTTTTT
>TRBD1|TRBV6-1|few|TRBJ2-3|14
CASSEAPDRDTQYF
TGTGCCAGCAGTGAAGCCCCGGACAGGGATACGCAGTATTTT
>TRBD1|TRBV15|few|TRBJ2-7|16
CATSSRDSRFSYEQYF
TGTGCCACCAGCAGCCGGGACAGTCGTTTCTCCTACGAGCAGTACTTC
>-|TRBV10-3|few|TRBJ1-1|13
CAISEGTNTEAFF
TGTGCCATCAGTGAGGGGACTAACACTGAAGCTTTCTTT
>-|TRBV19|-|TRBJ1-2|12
CASVGQSYGYTF
TGTGCCAGTGTTGGACAGAGCTATGGCTACACCTTC
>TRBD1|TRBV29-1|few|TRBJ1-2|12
CSVVGQGGGYTF
TGCAGCGTTGTTGGACAGGGAGGTGGCTACACCTTC
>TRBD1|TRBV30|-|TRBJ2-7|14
CAWSAGTGAYEQYF
TGTGCCTGGAGTGCAGGGACAGGGGCCTACGAGCAGTACTTC
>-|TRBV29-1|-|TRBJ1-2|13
CSVEVEGNYGYTF
TGCAGCGTTGAAGTCGAGGGGAACTATGGCTACACCTTC
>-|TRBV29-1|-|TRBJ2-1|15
CSVEGASGMDNEQFF
TGCAGCGTTGAGGGGGCTAGCGGTATGGACAATGAGCAGTTCTTC
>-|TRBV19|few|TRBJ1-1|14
CASNLNRVNTEAFF
TGTGCCAGCAATTTAAATCGGGTGAACACTGAAGCTTTCTTT
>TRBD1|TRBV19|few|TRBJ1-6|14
CASSSGTGYSPLHF
TGTGCCAGTAGTTCCGGGACAGGGTATTCACCCCTCCACTTT
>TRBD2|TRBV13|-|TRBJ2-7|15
CASSGREGPRDEQYF
TGTGCCAGCAGCGGACGGGAGGGGCCAAGGGACGAGCAGTACTTC
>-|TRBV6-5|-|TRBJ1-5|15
CASSPQTGPHQPQHF
TGTGCCAGCAGTCCCCAGACAGGTCCTCATCAGCCCCAGCATTTT
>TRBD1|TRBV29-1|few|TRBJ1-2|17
CSVDTYRGQGATYGYTF
TGCAGCGTAGATACGTACCGGGGACAGGGAGCGACCTATGGCTACACCTTC
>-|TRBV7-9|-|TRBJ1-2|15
CASSLAAADSYGYTF
TGTGCCAGCAGCTTAGCGGCAGCCGATTCCTATGGCTACACCTTC
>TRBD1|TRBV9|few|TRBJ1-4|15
CASSVQGGLQEKLFF
TGTGCCAGCAGCGTACAAGGGGGCTTACAGGAAAAACTGTTTTTT
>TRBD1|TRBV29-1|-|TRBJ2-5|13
CSVGGGLDETQYF
TGCAGCGTTGGAGGGGGCTTGGACGAGACCCAGTACTTC
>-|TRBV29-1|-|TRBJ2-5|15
CSVEAGSSPRETQYF
TGCAGCGTTGAAGCCGGGTCGAGCCCCCGGGAGACCCAGTACTTC
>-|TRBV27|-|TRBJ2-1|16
CASSLLGSSSYNEQFF
TGTGCCAGCAGTTTATTGGGGTCCAGCTCCTACAATGAGCAGTTCTTC
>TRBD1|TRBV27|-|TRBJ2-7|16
CASSPTSVTGLDEQYF
TGTGCCAGCAGTCCTACCTCCGTGACAGGGCTTGACGAGCAGTACTTC
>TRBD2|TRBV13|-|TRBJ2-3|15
CASSPRGAGTDTQYF
TGTGCCAGCAGCCCGCGGGGGGCCGGCACAGATACGCAGTATTTT
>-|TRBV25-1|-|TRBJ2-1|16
CASSDEQAISYNEQFF
TGTGCCAGCAGTGACGAACAGGCCATCTCCTACAATGAGCAGTTCTTC
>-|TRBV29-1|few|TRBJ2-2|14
CSVEGYPGIGELFF
TGCAGCGTTGAAGGGTACCCAGGGATTGGGGAGCTGTTTTTT
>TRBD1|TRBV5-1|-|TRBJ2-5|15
CASSRDRGRGETQYF
TGCGCCAGCAGCCGGGACAGGGGGCGCGGTGAGACCCAGTACTTC
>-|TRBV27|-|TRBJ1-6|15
CASSFIRSRDSPLHF
TGTGCCAGCAGTTTCATTAGGTCGAGGGATTCACCCCTCCACTTT
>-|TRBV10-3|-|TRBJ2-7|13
CAAGTEPIYEQYF
TGTGCCGCGGGGACGGAGCCAATCTACGAGCAGTACTTC
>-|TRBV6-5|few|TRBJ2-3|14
CASNPRGRADTQYF
TGTGCCAGCAACCCCCGGGGTAGGGCAGATACGCAGTATTTT
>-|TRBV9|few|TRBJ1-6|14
CASSNPGENSPLHF
TGTGCCAGCAGCAACCCTGGCGAGAATTCACCCCTCCACTTT
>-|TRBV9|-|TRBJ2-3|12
CASGSLKDTQYF
TGTGCCAGCGGTTCCCTTAAAGATACGCAGTATTTT
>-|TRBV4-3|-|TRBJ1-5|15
CASSRGYDSNQPQHF
TGCGCCAGCAGCCGGGGCTACGATAGCAATCAGCCCCAGCATTTT
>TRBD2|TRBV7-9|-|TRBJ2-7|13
CASSFAAGNEQYF
TGTGCCAGCAGCTTCGCAGCGGGGAACGAGCAGTACTTC
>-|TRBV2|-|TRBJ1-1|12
CASSVVSTEAFF
TGTGCCAGCAGTGTTGTCAGCACTGAAGCTTTCTTT
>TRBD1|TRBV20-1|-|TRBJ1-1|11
CSARTGPEAFF
TGCAGTGCTAGGACAGGGCCCGAAGCTTTCTTT
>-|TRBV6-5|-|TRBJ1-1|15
CASSSRTGMNTEAFF
TGTGCCAGCAGTTCAAGGACGGGAATGAACACTGAAGCTTTCTTT